The T cell receptor beta chain described here comes from a study of T-cell memory formation after mild COVID-19. TCRalpha and TCRbeta libraries used 5'RACE with constant-segment primers and UMIs. TCRdb recomputed calls from the 5' RACE reads with MiXCR, one row per CDR3 protein. The sample carries some 130,000 distinct CDR3 sequences, about 15% recorded once. Germline V CDR1 and CDR2: DFQATT, SNEGSKA (reference sequence). The CDR3 has 16 amino acids. Remarks on this clonotype: Its target is unknown.

The study's findings and limits: The study detected some responding clones in pre-infection memory, suggesting cross-reactive memory joined.

Specimen: PBMCs or a T cell subset sorted from them (not recorded which). The TCR originated in a man aged 18 to 30 who had mild COVID-19 (a few samples of this study predate the infection). Cell type and time point are not known. The V call is TRBV20-1, the J call TRBJ1-2, with TRBD1 matching over 9 bases. The CDR3 coding sequence is TGCAGGGGAACCGGGGCCGGACAGGGGATAACTTCCGGCTACACCTTC. Amino acid sequence: CRGTGAGQGITSGYTF.